This T cell receptor (beta chain) was found in a study of cytomegalovirus exposure and HLA in healthy donors. Turning to the study itself: Early released data had tens of millions of unique TCRs, all coming from HLA-typed donors.

The PCR employed 60 Vbeta primers together with 13 Jbeta primers. Generated by immunoSEQ multiplex PCR, the TCRdb table keeps only in-frame clones and is missing some. The table shows about 140,000 clones, with over 60% occurring only once. General study points: An apparent linkage of common viral pathogens to several of the most significant clusters emerged in a later analysis. The likely explanation for a cluster of highly shared sequence variants was sequencing artifact. Some V segments, TRBV6-2 and TRBV6-3 among them, were indistinguishable and were therefore excluded.

V was pared by 3 bases and J by 0 bases, with 4 bases of the junction left unmatched. The germline CDR1 and CDR2 sequences are LNHDA and SQIVND (reference sequence). The CDR3 sequence is 16 residues long. Remarks on this clone: Its antigen is unidentified.

The TCR originated in a man aged 40-49 years in good health and CMV-seropositive. Sequencing was done on a sample of PBMCs. This chain links TRBV19 with TRBJ1-4; 7 nucleotides line up with TRBD1. As DNA, the CDR3 is TGTGCCAGTAGTATTAGTGGGACAGCAACTAATGAAAAACTGTTTTTT. Translation: CASSISGTATNEKLFF.